The clone carrying this T cell receptor beta chain was detected once. Methods used by the authors: Estimates of nucleated cell counts were drawn from the amplification of reference gene primers. The assay was immunoSEQ multiplex PCR, and TCRdb's table has in-frame clones only and misses some. The V and J calls and clone size are taken from that table; D and trimming were inferred from the DNA. The table records 250,000 to 350,000 clones, 75% to 90% of them present only once. Per the germline V gene, CDR1 is LGHDT and CDR2 is YNNKEL (reference sequence). This CDR3 is 18 amino acids long. V was shortened by 4 bases and J by 1 base, with 23 bases between the two germline ends. This specimen belongs to a study of blood T cell repertoires in COVID-19. Study information: Spain, Italy and the United States supplied samples that represented acute and convalescent COVID-19. T cells, B-cell-depleted T cells, or PBMCs provided the cDNA or gDNA that served as material.

Residents of about two dozen US areas, aged about 18 to 89 years, made up the participants. Sequenced sample: PBMCs or T cells enriched from blood (not recorded which). This receptor was obtained from a woman in her thirties who had recovered from COVID-19. The V call is TRBV3-1 (or the pseudogene TRBV3-2), the J call TRBJ2-7, with D possibly TRBD2 on 6 matching bases. The CDR3 sequence: CASSRLGGAGIRSYEQYF. CDR3 nucleotides: TGTGCCAGCAGCCGCCTAGGAGGAGCGGGCATTAGGTCCTACGAGCAGTACTTC.